The rows below give T cell receptor beta chains drawn from one sample of a study of T cell changes during pregnancy in multiple sclerosis. Some clones are missing from TCRdb's copy, which holds only in-frame ones; the method was immunoSEQ multiplex PCR. The table lists roughly 20,000 clones, 85% to 90% of them singletons, with approximately 13% in the top ten. This specimen was CD8+ T cells from peripheral blood mononuclear cells, taken in the third trimester of pregnancy. All receptors derive from a female donor in good health, enrolled as a control in a pregnancy study. Both conserved end residues are part of each CDR3. Fields, in order: D gene, J gene, clone size, V gene, CDR3 protein, CDR3 DNA. The D gene is left open where the match is weak. Clone sizes are given selectively: once, few, many, or a class where the clone is expanded.

TRBD1,TRBJ2-7,.,TRBV4-1,CASSIRTGGVYEQYF,TGCGCCAGCAGCATCAGGACAGGGGGCGTTTACGAGCAGTACTTC
.,TRBJ1-1,.,TRBV7-9,CASSIPRGTEAFF,TGTGCCAGCAGCATACCTAGGGGGACTGAAGCTTTCTTT
.,TRBJ1-2,once,TRBV28,CASSFSTGNYGYTF,TGTGCCAGCAGTTTCTCAACGGGAAACTATGGCTACACCTTC
.,TRBJ1-5,.,TRBV19,CASSPRLLLEGSNQPQHF,TGTGCCAGTAGTCCTCGTTTGTTATTGGAGGGTAGCAATCAGCCCCAGCATTTT
TRBD1,TRBJ1-1,.,TRBV4-1,CASSQTLGQVEAFF,TGCGCCAGCAGCCAGACCCTTGGACAGGTTGAAGCTTTCTTT
.,TRBJ1-5,.,TRBV11-2,CASSLESGYQPQHF,TGTGCCAGCAGCTTAGAGTCGGGTTATCAGCCCCAGCATTTT
.,TRBJ2-5,.,TRBV10-2,CASSRDNQETQYF,TGCGCCAGCAGTCGGGACAACCAAGAGACCCAGTACTTC
TRBD1,TRBJ1-5,.,TRBV28,CASSYTTGGYSNQPQHF,TGTGCCAGCAGTTACACGACAGGGGGCTATTCCAATCAGCCCCAGCATTTT
.,TRBJ2-1,.,TRBV11-2,CASSLPSRSPYNEQFF,TGTGCCAGCAGCTTACCGTCCAGATCTCCCTACAATGAGCAGTTCTTC
TRBD2,TRBJ2-5,.,TRBV5-8,CASTLAGGPPETQYF,TGTGCCAGCACCCTAGCGGGAGGGCCCCCAGAGACCCAGTACTTC
.,TRBJ2-7,.,TRBV27,CASSFARHSYEQYF,TGTGCCAGCAGTTTTGCCAGGCACTCCTACGAGCAGTACTTC
TRBD1,TRBJ1-4,.,TRBV4-1,CASSQGDRGSEKLFF,TGCGCCAGCAGCCAAGGGGACAGGGGATCCGAAAAACTGTTTTTT
.,TRBJ1-5,.,TRBV19,CASSIDSEGGQPQHF,TGTGCCAGTAGTATAGATTCGGAGGGAGGTCAGCCCCAGCATTTT
.,TRBJ1-5,medium-sized,TRBV5-5,CASSFIPGFQPQHF,TGTGCCAGCAGCTTCATTCCAGGGTTCCAGCCCCAGCATTTT
TRBD1,TRBJ2-7,.,TRBV2,CARRDRESYEQYF,TGTGCCAGGAGGGACAGGGAGTCCTACGAGCAGTACTTC
TRBD1,TRBJ1-3,.,TRBV10-3,CAAQGAGGNTIYF,TGTGCCGCACAGGGGGCTGGTGGAAACACCATATATTTT
.,TRBJ1-2,once,TRBV4-1,CASSQIYDSNYGYTF,TGCGCCAGCAGCCAAATCTACGACTCGAACTATGGCTACACCTTC
TRBD2,TRBJ2-5,.,TRBV7-3,CASSLGSGSRETQYF,TGTGCCAGCAGCTTAGGTAGCGGGAGTCGGGAGACCCAGTACTTC
.,TRBJ1-1,few,TRBV29-1,CSGRWGDEAFF,TGCAGTGGACGATGGGGGGATGAAGCTTTCTTT
TRBD1,TRBJ1-2,.,TRBV28,CASFINRDSHYGYTF,TGTGCCAGCTTTATAAACCGGGACAGCCACTATGGCTACACCTTC
.,TRBJ2-7,.,TRBV28,CASSVSYEQYF,TGTGCCAGCTCAGTCTCCTACGAGCAGTACTTC
TRBD2,TRBJ2-1,.,TRBV19,CASMIGSGGEQFF,TGTGCCAGTATGATAGGGTCGGGGGGTGAGCAGTTCTTC
TRBD1,TRBJ2-5,.,TRBV5-6,CASSRGQGARETQYF,TGTGCCAGCAGCAGAGGACAGGGGGCGCGGGAGACCCAGTACTTC
.,TRBJ1-5,.,TRBV6-1,CASSETKGGSQPQHF,TGTGCCAGCAGTGAAACAAAGGGAGGGAGTCAGCCCCAGCATTTT
.,TRBJ2-3,.,TRBV11-2,CASSTHYSPGDTQYF,TGTGCCAGCAGCACCCATTATAGCCCCGGAGATACGCAGTATTTT
.,TRBJ2-7,.,TRBV6-1,CASRSGRSYEQYF,TGTGCCAGCAGGTCGGGAAGGTCCTACGAGCAGTACTTC
.,TRBJ2-1,.,TRBV4-1,CASSLRDTYNEQFF,TGCGCCAGCAGCCTTCGGGACACGTACAATGAGCAGTTCTTC
TRBD2,TRBJ2-2,.,TRBV6-4,CASSELAGSTGELFF,TGTGCCAGCAGTGAACTAGCGGGCAGTACCGGGGAGCTGTTTTTT
TRBD1,TRBJ2-2,once,TRBV19,CASIGEGTDDTGELFF,TGTGCCAGTATTGGAGAGGGGACAGACGACACCGGGGAGCTGTTTTTT
TRBD1,TRBJ1-1,once,TRBV6-5,CASRDRGLTEAFF,TGTGCCAGCAGGGACAGGGGACTCACTGAAGCTTTCTTT
.,TRBJ2-7,.,TRBV7-8,CASSLRAQYEQYF,TGTGCCAGCAGCTTAAGAGCTCAATACGAGCAGTACTTC
TRBD2,TRBJ2-3,.,TRBV27,CASSLLAGDTQYF,TGTGCCAGCAGTTTATTAGCGGGAGATACGCAGTATTTT
TRBD1,TRBJ1-4,.,TRBV30,CAWGQGNEKLFF,TGTGCCTGGGGACAGGGGAATGAAAAACTGTTTTTT
.,TRBJ2-1,.,TRBV6-4,CASSEVADSYNEQFF,TGTGCCAGCAGTGAAGTAGCGGACTCCTACAATGAGCAGTTCTTC
TRBD2,TRBJ2-7,.,TRBV9,CASSATSGPYEQYF,TGTGCCAGCAGCGCTACTAGCGGACCCTACGAGCAGTACTTC
.,TRBJ2-7,.,TRBV28,CASSFIRYEQYF,TGTGCCAGCAGTTTTATTCGCTACGAGCAGTACTTC
TRBD1,TRBJ2-1,.,TRBV27,CASSLTGGGNEQFF,TGTGCCAGCAGTTTGACAGGGGGCGGCAATGAGCAGTTCTTC
.,TRBJ2-3,.,TRBV4-3,CASSQDAAGSAADTQYF,TGCGCCAGCAGCCAAGATGCGGCGGGAAGTGCGGCAGATACGCAGTATTTT
TRBD2,TRBJ2-7,.,TRBV13,CASSFRLAGAYEQYF,TGTGCCAGCAGCTTCCGACTAGCGGGAGCCTACGAGCAGTACTTC
.,TRBJ2-1,.,TRBV19,CASTQYGGIHRSSYNEQFF,TGTGCCAGCACTCAATACGGCGGCATCCATAGGAGCTCCTACAATGAGCAGTTCTTC
TRBD2,TRBJ2-5,.,TRBV25-1,CASSGSGSRETQYF,TGTGCCAGCAGTGGAAGCGGGAGTAGGGAGACCCAGTACTTC
.,TRBJ2-7,.,TRBV5-5,CASSSPDDRPYEQYF,TGTGCCAGCAGCTCCCCGGATGACAGACCCTACGAGCAGTACTTC
.,TRBJ1-1,.,TRBV9,CASGQGSTEAFF,TGTGCCAGCGGTCAGGGTTCCACTGAAGCTTTCTTT
.,TRBJ1-5,.,TRBV2,CASSEYHRANQPQHF,TGTGCCAGCAGTGAGTACCACAGGGCAAATCAGCCCCAGCATTTT
TRBD2,TRBJ2-3,.,TRBV29-1,CSVGAGAETDTQYF,TGCAGCGTTGGAGCGGGAGCGGAGACAGATACGCAGTATTTT
TRBD2,TRBJ2-7,.,TRBV18,CASSAPISSSGSTYEQYF,TGTGCCAGCTCAGCCCCGATTTCCTCTAGCGGATCCACCTACGAGCAGTACTTC
.,TRBJ2-2,.,TRBV9,CASSVGKGSGTGELFF,TGTGCCAGCAGCGTAGGTAAAGGTTCGGGCACCGGGGAGCTGTTTTTT
.,TRBJ1-1,.,TRBV28,CASSFSIRGKAEAFF,TGTGCCAGCAGTTTTTCAATAAGGGGGAAGGCTGAAGCTTTCTTT
TRBD2,TRBJ2-1,.,TRBV4-1,CASSERGGGLLYEQFF,TGCGCCAGCAGCGAACGGGGGGGAGGGCTGTTGTATGAGCAGTTCTTC